A single sample gave rise to the 21 T cell receptor beta chains below, sequenced in a study of beta chain features in type 1 diabetes. Overall study findings and caveats: Moderate yet significant TCRB CDR3 shortening was seen in Type 1 diabetes patients in all four CD4+ subsets.

These receptors are not linked to any known antigen. Every bit of the isolated RNA underwent reverse transcription, so sequencing read expressed TCRB transcripts. TCRdb's table, derived via immunoSEQ multiplex PCR, lists solely in-frame clones and lacks some. The data show 300,000 or so clones, over 7% seen once. The specimen sequenced was central memory CD4+ T cells from blood. These receptors all come from a young man with type 1 diabetes.

As for this clone: The same CDR3 arises from other DNA sequences in this sample as well. The chain has TRBV4-3 and TRBJ1-2, with TRBD1 identical over 9 bases. CDR3 size: 13 residues. Trimming removed 5 bases from V and 5 bases from J; junction bases left unmatched: 3. Looked up from germline, CDR1 is LGHNA and CDR2 is YSLEER. The CDR3 reads CASSGDRGYGYTF. CDR3 nucleotides: TGCGCCAGCAGCGGAGACAGGGGGTATGGCTACACCTTC.

The genes are TRBV20-1 and TRBJ1-2; no clear D. Per the germline V gene, CDR1 is DFQATT and CDR2 is SNEGSKA (reference sequence). The CDR3 covers 11 residues. V lost 0 bases and J 11 bases, leaving 10 bases between the germline ends. The CDR3 nucleotides read TGCAGTGCTAGAGATCTCCCCTCATACACCTTC. This gives the protein CSARDLPSYTF.

This clone has more than one count but fewer than ten. The V gene is TRBV9, the J gene TRBJ1-5, with D tentatively TRBD1 (5 bases). There are 15 residues in the CDR3. V lost 1 base to trimming and J lost 7 bases, with 15 bases between them. Looked up from germline, CDR1 is SGDLS and CDR2 is YYNGEE. The DNA of the CDR3 is TGTGCCAGCAGCGTATATGAAGGGGCAGGACAGCCCCAGCATTTT. Encoded protein: CASSVYEGAGQPQHF.

This clone was observed a few times. This chain connects TRBV9 to TRBJ1-2, with D hard to call. This CDR3 contains 13 residues. Trimming took off 2 bases at V and 7 bases at J, with 12 bases between the two ends. CDR1 SGDLS and CDR2 YYNGEE come from the germline V gene. This CDR3 reads CASSVQTPGGYTF. The DNA of the CDR3 is TGTGCCAGCAGCGTCCAGACTCCGGGTGGCTACACCTTC. The full variable domain, with the rest looked up from reference TRBV9 and TRBJ1-2, is DSGVTQTPKHLITATGQRVTLRCSPRSGDLSVYWYQQSLDQGLQFLIQYYNGEERAKGNILERFSAQQFPDLHSELNLSSLELGDSALYFCASSVQTPGGYTFGSGTRLTVV.

The chain has TRBV28 and TRBJ1-3; 7 positions match TRBD1. Germline CDR1 is MDHEN and CDR2 is SYDVKM. Germline trimming cut 6 bases from V and 2 bases from J; bases unmatched to any gene: 4. The CDR3 consists of 14 residues. The chain's CDR3 is CASRLTGAGNTIYF. The CDR3 DNA is TGTGCCAGCAGACTTACAGGGGCTGGAAACACCATATATTTT.

The chain combines TRBV6-6 with TRBJ1-4; perhaps TRBD1 as D (6 bases). Germline values: CDR1 MNHNY, CDR2 SVGAGI (reference sequence). The length of the CDR3 is 16 residues. Trimming removed 4 bases from V and 0 bases from J, with 12 bases in between. The chain's CDR3 is CASSSRGGATNEKLFF. As DNA, the CDR3 is TGTGCCAGCAGTTCCCGGGGGGGCGCAACTAATGAAAAACTGTTTTTT.

This clone has a count of ten or more. The CDR3 region has the DNA TGTGCCAGCACCCTCGGGACAGTGAGGAACACCATATATTTT. It codes for CASTLGTVRNTIYF. The V call is TRBV6-6, the J call TRBJ1-3; TRBD1 aligns across 7 bases. CDR3 length equals 14 residues. The V gene end was trimmed by 7 bases and the J gene end by 7 bases; junction bases not matched to a gene: 10. Germline CDR1 is MNHNY and CDR2 is SVGAGI (reference sequence).

A few counts support this clone. The CDR3 here is CASSSGIPGRENTGELFF. The CDR3 nucleotides are TGCGCCAGCAGCTCGGGGATACCGGGACGGGAGAACACCGGGGAGCTGTTTTTT. The chain links TRBV4-3 to TRBJ2-2; tentatively, D is TRBD1 or TRBD2 (5 bases each). Trimming cost V 5 bases and J 1 base, with 20 bases left between them. The germline V gene encodes CDR1 LGHNA and CDR2 YSLEER. The CDR3 covers 18 residues.

This clone was counted between two and nine times. The rearrangement joins TRBV10-3 to TRBJ2-1; 8 positions agree with TRBD2. J lost 4 bases, V lost 0 bases, and 8 bases had no gene match. This CDR3 region has 17 residues. CDR1 is ENHRY and CDR2 is SYGVKD in the germline V gene. This chain's CDR3 is CAISESVAGSLYNEQFF. CDR3 DNA sequence: TGTGCCATCAGTGAGTCAGTAGCGGGGTCTTTATACAATGAGCAGTTCTTC.

The chain combines TRBV19 with TRBJ2-7; the D gene is possibly TRBD2 (7 bases). Trimming cost V 3 bases and J 9 bases, with 24 bases left between them. The length of the CDR3 is 16 residues. From germline, CDR1 is LNHDA and CDR2 SQIVND (reference sequence). The CDR3 bases are TGTGCCAGTAGTATCGGGGGGCTACTGGCCGGAGGTGGGCAGTACTTC. Translated, it gives CASSIGGLLAGGGQYF.

This clone has more than one count but fewer than ten. Other DNA sequences within the sample encode an identical CDR3. In nucleotides, the CDR3 is TGTGCCAGCAGTTACGGCAGCTCTGGGGCCAACGTCCTGACTTTC. Protein product: CASSYGSSGANVLTF. The genes are TRBV6-5 and TRBJ2-6; D is undetermined. CDR1 MNHEY and CDR2 SVGAGI come from the germline V gene. V lost 2 bases, J lost 0 bases, and 5 bases lay in between. The length of the CDR3 is 15 residues.

A few counts support this clone. The J gene is TRBJ2-7, the V gene TRBV7-2; D is possibly TRBD1 or TRBD2 (6 bases each). Trimming cost V 1 base and J 4 bases, with 8 bases left between them. CDR3 size: 13 residues. The germline CDR1 and CDR2 sequences are SGHTA and FQGNSA. The CDR3 DNA is TGTGCCAGCAGCTTAGAGGGGGGTTACGAGCAGTACTTC. Translating gives CASSLEGGYEQYF.

The V call is TRBV6-5, the J call TRBJ1-1; a weak D match, TRBD1 (5 bases). The ends were cut back, 0 bases at V and 7 bases at J, with 9 bases in the middle. CDR1 and CDR2 from the germline V gene are MNHEY and SVGAGI. This CDR3 spans 13 amino acids. The CDR3 loop reads CASSYSRGDEAFF. The CDR3 DNA is TGTGCCAGCAGTTACTCGAGAGGGGATGAAGCTTTCTTT.

This clone was counted many times. The V gene is TRBV18, the J gene TRBJ1-2, with 7 bases lining up with TRBD1. Germline-derived CDR1 and CDR2 are KGHSH and LQKENI. The CDR3 is 15 residues long. V gave up 4 bases and J gave up 8 bases; unmatched junction bases: 13. DNA of the CDR3: TGTGCCAGCTCACTCGGACAGGCCTTAAGTGGGGGCTACACCTTC. It translates to CASSLGQALSGGYTF.

The V and J genes are TRBV7-9 and TRBJ2-4, with D perhaps matching TRBD1 (5 bases). The CDR3 length is 17 residues. Germline V gives CDR1 SEHNR, CDR2 FQNEAQ (reference sequence). V was trimmed by 5 bases and J by 0 bases, leaving 17 bases between them. The CDR3 is CASSRRTTDLAKNIQYF. The CDR3 DNA follows: TGTGCCAGCAGCCGAAGGACAACCGATCTAGCCAAAAACATTCAGTACTTC.

This chain joins TRBV6-1 and TRBJ2-3; D may match TRBD1 or TRBD2 (6 bases each). V lost 8 bases and J 2 bases, leaving 17 bases between the germline ends. This CDR3 is built from 15 residues. CDR1 is MNHNS and CDR2 is SASEGT in the germline V gene. The CDR3 DNA reads TGTGCCAGCGGGGGGACAACGACTAACACAGATACGCAGTATTTT. Its translation: CASGGTTTNTDTQYF.

This clone was counted a few times. The J gene is TRBJ2-1, the V gene TRBV6-6, with D possibly being TRBD2 (5 bases). The CDR3 is 15 residues long. The V end was cut by 6 bases, the J end by 9 bases, with 21 bases between. CDR1 is MNHNY, CDR2 SVGAGI, per germline (reference sequence). CDR3 DNA sequence: TGTGCCAGCAGCCCTCCCGGGGATTGGGGAACTGAGCAGTTCTTC. The encoded protein is CASSPPGDWGTEQFF.

V is TRBV25-1 and J is TRBJ2-3; 7 bases agree with TRBD1. CDR1 and CDR2 (germline): MGHDK, SYGVNS. V lost 3 bases, J lost 2 bases, and 5 bases stayed unmatched. CDR3 length: 15 residues. CDR3 sequence (DNA): TGTGCCAGCAGTGAGCCGGGACAGAACACAGATACGCAGTATTTT. Translated, it gives CASSEPGQNTDTQYF.

This clone appeared a few times. The chain combines TRBV29-1 with TRBJ2-5, with TRBD1 matching 11 bases. The CDR3 sequence is 14 residues long. Germline V gene data show CDR1 as SQVTM and CDR2 as ANQGSEA. Trimming removed 5 bases from V and 0 bases from J; junction bases left unmatched: 2. The CDR3 reads CSVRGQGDQETQYF. The CDR3 region has the DNA TGCAGCGTTCGGGGACAGGGGGACCAAGAGACCCAGTACTTC.

The J gene is TRBJ1-4, the V gene TRBV10-3; 8 nucleotides align to TRBD1. V gave up 8 bases and J gave up 8 bases; unmatched junction bases: 7. The CDR3 extends over 13 amino acids. CDR1 and CDR2 (germline): ENHRY, SYGVKD. DNA for the CDR3: TGTGCCATCGCAGGGGGCGCGGGGGAAAAACTGTTTTTT. The encoded protein is CAIAGGAGEKLFF.

The rearrangement joins TRBV23-1 to TRBJ2-1, with TRBD1 matching over 8 bases. TRBV23-1 is placed among ORFs of uncertain function. J gave up 7 bases and V 3 bases, and 11 bases lay outside the gene matches. This CDR3 has 16 residues. The CDR3 here is CASSQTPGGRRNEQFF. The CDR3 DNA reads TGCGCCAGCAGTCAGACCCCAGGGGGCAGACGGAATGAGCAGTTCTTC.